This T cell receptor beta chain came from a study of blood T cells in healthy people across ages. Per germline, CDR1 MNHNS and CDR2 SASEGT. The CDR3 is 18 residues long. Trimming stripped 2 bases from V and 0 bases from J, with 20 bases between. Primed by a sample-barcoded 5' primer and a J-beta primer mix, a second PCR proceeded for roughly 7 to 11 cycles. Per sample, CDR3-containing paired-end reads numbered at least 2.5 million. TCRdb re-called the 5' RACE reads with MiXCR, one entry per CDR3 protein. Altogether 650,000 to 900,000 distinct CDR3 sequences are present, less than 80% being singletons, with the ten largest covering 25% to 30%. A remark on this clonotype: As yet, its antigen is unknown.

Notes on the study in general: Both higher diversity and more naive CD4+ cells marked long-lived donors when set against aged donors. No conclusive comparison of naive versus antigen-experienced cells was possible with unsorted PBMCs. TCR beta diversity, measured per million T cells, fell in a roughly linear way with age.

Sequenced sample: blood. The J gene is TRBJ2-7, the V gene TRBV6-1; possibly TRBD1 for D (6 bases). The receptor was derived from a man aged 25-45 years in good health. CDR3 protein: CASSERPWGHQSSYEQYF. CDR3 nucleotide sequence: TGTGCCAGCAGTGAAAGGCCCTGGGGGCACCAGAGCTCCTACGAGCAGTACTTC.